These 11 T cell receptor beta chains were all obtained from the same sample, sequenced in a study of control samples from healthy donors and cancer patients. Assay used: immunoSEQ multiplex PCR; TCRdb lists only in-frame clones, some missing. This sample has tens of thousands of clones, with roughly 90% found just once. The sequencing sample was made of PBMCs. These receptors originate from a man aged 35 to 55 with colorectal cancer.

The rearrangement joins TRBV27 to TRBJ2-5; 7 nucleotides match TRBD1. This CDR3 spans 14 amino acids. V lost 5 bases, J lost 9 bases, and 12 bases stayed unmatched. Germline CDR1 MNHEY, CDR2 SMNVEV (reference sequence). DNA of the CDR3: TGTGCCAGCAGTCTCGGGACAGCCGTGGCCCCCCAGTACTTC. It specifies CASSLGTAVAPQYF.

This rearrangement joins TRBV7-2 to TRBJ1-6, with TRBD1 as a possible D gene (5 bases). The CDR3 runs to 17 residues. CDR1 SGHTA and CDR2 FQGNSA come from the germline V gene. Trimming took off 1 base at V and 0 bases at J, with 10 bases between the two ends. This CDR3 is CASSLGRVSSYNSPLHF. CDR3 nucleotide sequence: TGTGCCAGCAGCTTAGGCAGGGTCAGCTCCTATAATTCACCCCTCCACTTT.

The chain carries TRBV7-2 and TRBJ2-2; possible D gene TRBD2, 6 bases. Trimming shortened V by 5 bases and J by 1 base, and 14 bases separated the two germline ends. Germline V gives CDR1 SGHTA, CDR2 FQGNSA. This CDR3 region has 16 residues. The CDR3 DNA is TGTGCCAGCAGCGTCGGACGGCGGGAGAACACCGGGGAGCTGTTTTTT. This translates into CASSVGRRENTGELFF.

The chain's CDR3 is CASSQVESSAYEQYF. Written as DNA, the CDR3 is TGTGCCAGCAGCCAAGTGGAGTCTAGCGCTTACGAGCAGTACTTC. The chain combines TRBV3-1 (or the pseudogene TRBV3-2) with TRBJ2-7, with D tentatively TRBD2 (6 bases). With 1 base removed from V and 4 bases from J, the gap between germline ends came to 14 bases. This CDR3 comprises 15 residues. The germline CDR1 and CDR2 sequences are LGHDT and YNNKEL (reference sequence).

About this clone itself: A junction end diverges from the germline sequence, so it may reflect a read error. The chain has TRBV7-2 and TRBJ1-5; tentatively, D is TRBD1 (6 bases). Germline V gives CDR1 SGHTA, CDR2 FQGNSA. CDR3 length: 14 residues. The CDR3 nucleotides read TGTGCCAGCAGCACGGTGGGGGGCAATCAGCTCCAGCATTTT. Translation gives CASSTVGGNQLQHF.

The chain links TRBV15 to TRBJ2-7; 9 nucleotides line up with TRBD1. Germline values: CDR1 LNHNV, CDR2 YYDKDF (reference sequence). This CDR3 comprises 16 residues. Losses at the gene ends were 1 base for V and 3 bases for J; bases not matched to a gene: 7. The CDR3 region has the DNA TGTGCCACCAGCAGAGGGACGGGACAGGGACACTACGAGCAGTACTTC. As protein: CATSRGTGQGHYEQYF.

This chain uses TRBV23-1 with TRBJ1-2; D is ambiguous. TRBV23-1 is known as an ORF, though its function is uncertain. The CDR3 has 14 amino acids. The ends were cut back, 7 bases at V and 1 base at J, with 13 bases in the middle. CDR3 bases: TGCGCCAGCACATCCCGTAAGGGTAACTATGGCTACACCTTC. It translates to CASTSRKGNYGYTF.

This sequence joins TRBV11-2 and TRBJ2-2; D might be TRBD2 (5 bases). CDR1 is SGHAT and CDR2 is FQNNGV in the germline V gene. CDR3 length: 14 residues. V was pared by 2 bases and J by 2 bases, with 6 bases between. The CDR3 sequence is CASSLRLNTGELFF. For the CDR3, the DNA is TGTGCCAGCAGCTTAAGACTAAACACCGGGGAGCTGTTTTTT. Using reference TRBV11-2 and TRBJ2-2 for the parts outside the CDR3, the full variable domain is EAGVAQSPRYKIIEKRQSVAFWCNPISGHATLYWYQQILGQGPKLLIQFQNNGVVDDSQLPKDRFSAERLKGVDSTLKIQPAKLEDSAVYLCASSLRLNTGELFFGEGSRLTVL.

The gene calls are TRBV6-5 and TRBJ1-2, with a tentative D call TRBD1 (5 bases). V dropped 2 bases and J dropped 4 bases, with 14 bases sitting between them. The germline CDR1 and CDR2 sequences are MNHEY and SVGAGI. The length of the CDR3 is 15 residues. CDR3 loop: CASSYEGSFRYGYTF. In DNA, the CDR3 is TGTGCCAGCAGTTACGAGGGGTCCTTCCGCTATGGCTACACCTTC.

The chain links TRBV15 to TRBJ2-3, with D unclear. Germline CDR1 reads LNHNV; CDR2 reads YYDKDF (reference sequence). Trimming left V 1 base short and J 4 bases short, with 21 bases between. The CDR3 sequence is 18 residues long. CDR3 bases: TGTGCCACCAGCAGAGGTTTAACCGCATCCCCGGTGGCAGATACGCAGTATTTT. Residues: CATSRGLTASPVADTQYF.

The genes are TRBV30 and TRBJ1-1; 9 nucleotides line up with TRBD1. Per the germline V gene, CDR1 is GTSNPN and CDR2 is SVGIG (reference sequence). The CDR3 is 19 residues long. V shed 2 bases and J 1 base; nucleotides not matched to a gene: 17. CDR3 sequence (DNA): TGTGCCTGGAGTCCTACCTCCGGGACAGGGAGGGCGAGGAACACTGAAGCTTTCTTT. This sequence encodes CAWSPTSGTGRARNTEAFF.